The 2 T cell receptor beta chains below were found in one sample sequenced in a study of cytomegalovirus exposure and HLA in healthy donors. The primer mix had 60 Vbeta and 13 Jbeta primers. TCRdb's table, derived via immunoSEQ multiplex PCR, lists solely in-frame clones and lacks some. The profile covers over 100,000 clones, with about 70% appearing a single time and 7.3% taken by the ten largest. Sequencing input: PBMCs. The receptors derive from a male donor in good health and CMV-seronegative.

The chain has TRBV29-1 and TRBJ1-1, with D uncertain. Trimming took 6 bases from V and 9 from J, leaving 17 bases between them. This CDR3 spans 12 amino acids. CDR1 SQVTM and CDR2 ANQGSEA come from the germline V gene. For the CDR3, the DNA is TGCAGCGTCCCTAGGTCGCTCGGCCAAGCTTTCTTT. Its translation is CSVPRSLGQAFF. The variable domain in full, with the rest retrieved from reference TRBV29-1 and TRBJ1-1, is SAVISQKPSRDICQRGTSLTIQCQVDSQVTMMFWYRQQPGQSLTLIATANQGSEATYESGFVIDKFPISRPNLTFSTLTVSNMSPEDSSIYLCSVPRSLGQAFFGQGTRLTVV.

The chain links TRBV6-4 to TRBJ2-1; 7 nucleotides align to TRBD2. V lost 0 bases, J lost 6 bases, and 11 bases stayed unmatched. From germline, CDR1 is MRHNA and CDR2 SNTAGT. There are 17 residues in the CDR3. CDR3 in DNA: TGTGCCAGCAGTGACTCGATGGCCGGACTAGGTGCCAATGAGCAGTTCTTC. Translating gives CASSDSMAGLGANEQFF.